Listed here are 27 T cell receptor beta chains from one sample, sequenced in a study of Tregs in tolerant kidney transplant recipients. Related graft donors supplied nonmyeloablative bone marrow transplants, and mixed chimerism was transient. TCRdb keeps only in-frame clones here, not all; method: immunoSEQ multiplex PCR. The sample totals about 16,000 clones. The input for sequencing was CD4+ T cells from blood (PBMCs), taken 12 months after the transplant. These receptors originate from a human patient who received a combined kidney and bone marrow transplant. Some T cells may be transferred from the graft donor.

Remarks on this clone: The observed sequence ends 3 residues before the CDR3 terminus, with the missing tail filled in from the germline J gene. This chain joins TRBV11-2 and TRBJ2-3; TRBD2 might be the D (6 bases). Trimming left V 4 bases short and J 8 bases short, with 19 bases between. The CDR3 extends over 15 amino acids. Germline CDR1 reads SGHAT; CDR2 reads FQNNGV. The CDR3 protein is CASSSSQRAPGTQYF. Partial CDR3 DNA: TGTGCCAGCAGCTCGTCCCAGCGGGCCCCGGGTACG. Full variable domain (outside the CDR3, taken from reference TRBV11-2 and TRBJ2-3): EAGVAQSPRYKIIEKRQSVAFWCNPISGHATLYWYQQILGQGPKLLIQFQNNGVVDDSQLPKDRFSAERLKGVDSTLKIQPAKLEDSAVYLCASSSSQRAPGTQYFGPGTRLTVL.

Regarding this clone: The CDR3 end is not reached by the read, which stops 3 residues before it; the germline J gene fills it in. The rearrangement uses TRBV5-1 and TRBJ2-3; TRBD2 agrees at 9 bases. With 1 base clipped from V and 2 bases from J, the junction kept 5 bases outside the gene matches. Germline values: CDR1 SGHRS, CDR2 YFSETQ. This CDR3 is built from 16 residues. The chain's CDR3 is CASSLTSSGITDTQYF. CDR3 bases read: TGCGCCAGCAGCTTGACGTCTAGCGGGATCACAGATACG.

A remark on this clone: The CDR3 end lies 3 residues beyond the end of the read and is filled in from the germline J gene. The rearrangement joins TRBV2 to TRBJ1-5; D unclear. The germline CDR1 and CDR2 sequences are SNHLY and FYNNEI. Trimming shortened V by 5 bases and J by 0 bases, and 14 bases separated the two germline ends. The CDR3 is 16 residues long. The sequenced CDR3 bases are TGTGCCAGCAGTTCGGGGTTGGGGTATAGCAATCAGCCC. This sequence encodes CASSSGLGYSNQP. The full-length CDR3 reads as CASSSGLGYSNQPQHF.

Judged by frequency, this clone is medium-sized. The read finishes 3 residues shy of the CDR3 end, and the germline J gene is used to complete it. The chain uses TRBV5-4 and TRBJ2-2; 10 bases fit TRBD2. CDR3 length: 16 residues. CDR1 and CDR2 from the germline V gene are SGHNT and YYREEE (reference sequence). J gave up 6 bases and V 1 base, and 6 bases lay outside the gene matches. CDR3 bases read: TGTGCCAGCAGCTTGAAACTAGCGGGAAATCCCGGGGAG. It translates to CASSLKLAGNPGE. The full CDR3 reads CASSLKLAGNPGELFF.

Regarding this clone: The CDR3 end lies 3 residues beyond the end of the read and is filled in from the germline J gene. The chain has TRBV5-1 and TRBJ2-3; TRBD2 agrees at 14 bases. With V trimmed by 1 base and J by 3 bases, 4 bases remained unmatched. Germline-derived CDR1 and CDR2 are SGHRS and YFSETQ. The CDR3 sequence is 17 residues long. The CDR3 bases that were read are TGCGCCAGCAGCTTGCGTGGGACTAGCGGGAGAACAGATACG. This translates into CASSLRGTSGRTDT. The entire CDR3 protein is CASSLRGTSGRTDTQYF.

About this clone: The CDR3 end is not reached by the read, which stops 3 residues before it; the germline J gene fills it in. The chain has TRBV15 and TRBJ2-7, with 10 nucleotides matching TRBD2. The CDR3 runs to 16 residues. V shed 0 bases, J shed 4 bases, and the junction held 6 bases outside the gene matches. Germline V gives CDR1 LNHNV, CDR2 YYDKDF (reference sequence). Partial CDR3 DNA: TGTGCCACCAGCAGAGATCAAGCTAGCGGGAGTTACGAG. Encoded protein: CATSRDQASGSYE. The whole CDR3 protein is CATSRDQASGSYEQYF. Filled out from reference TRBV15 and TRBJ2-7, the complete variable domain reads DAMVIQNPRYQVTQFGKPVTLSCSQTLNHNVMYWYQQKSSQAPKLLFHYYDKDFNNEADTPDNFQSRRPNTSFCFLDIRSPGLGDTAMYLCATSRDQASGSYEQYFGPGTRLTVT.

Of note for this clone: The DNA ends 3 residues before the CDR3 does, and the rest of the CDR3 is filled in from the germline J gene. The chain joins TRBV18 to TRBJ1-4; D is undetermined. Trimming took off 5 bases at V and 2 bases at J, with 18 bases between the two ends. Germline V gene data show CDR1 as KGHSH and CDR2 as LQKENI. The CDR3 runs to 17 residues. CDR3 DNA, as far as it was read: TGTGCCAGCTCAGTAAGGGCAGCCCTCGGTACTAATGAAAAA. This sequence encodes CASSVRAALGTNEK. The complete CDR3 protein is CASSVRAALGTNEKLFF.

Of note for this clone: The observed sequence ends 3 residues before the CDR3 terminus, with the missing tail filled in from the germline J gene. The chain has TRBV5-1 and TRBJ2-1; 8 bases fit TRBD2. From germline, CDR1 is SGHRS and CDR2 YFSETQ. V lost 2 bases to trimming and J lost 0 bases; unmatched junction nucleotides: 13. This CDR3 region has 19 residues. The CDR3 spells CASSFTPVTSGSSYNEQFF. Incomplete CDR3 DNA: TGCGCCAGCAGCTTTACCCCGGTCACTAGCGGAAGCTCCTACAATGAG.

As regards this clone: From the germline J gene comes the end of the CDR3, since the read stops 3 residues before it. J is TRBJ1-1 and V is TRBV7-2; no definite D call. Germline CDR1 and CDR2: SGHTA and FQGNSA. Trimming cost V 2 bases and J 2 bases, with 9 bases left between them. This CDR3 contains 14 residues. CDR3 loop: CASSLLGLNTEAFF. The part of the CDR3 DNA that was read is TGTGCCAGCAGCTTATTAGGGCTTAACACTGAA.

This clone is labeled medium-sized based on frequency. The CDR3 region is CSAGGLARETQYF. The sequenced CDR3 bases are TGCAGTGCGGGGGGACTAGCACGGGAGACC. The chain joins TRBV20-1 to TRBJ2-5; 9 bases line up with TRBD2. The sequenced fragment ends 3 residues before the CDR3 boundary, so the rest is inferred from the germline J gene. Germline V gene lookup returns CDR1 DFQATT and CDR2 SNEGSKA (reference sequence). CDR3 length equals 13 residues. Trimming took 6 bases from V and 5 from J; bases not matched to a gene: 7.

Of note for this clone: Read sequence stops 3 residues before the CDR3 end, and the germline J gene provides the missing end. The genes are TRBV20-1 and TRBJ2-7; D unclear. CDR1 DFQATT and CDR2 SNEGSKA come from the germline V gene (reference sequence). V shed 6 bases and J shed 0 bases, with 6 bases lying between them. The CDR3 extends over 11 amino acids. The CDR3 here is CSADSSYEQYF. CDR3 DNA, as far as it was read: TGCAGTGCCGACTCCTCCTACGAG.

As concerns this clone: The sequenced fragment ends 3 residues before the CDR3 boundary, so the rest is inferred from the germline J gene. J is TRBJ2-1 and V is TRBV9, with TRBD2 identical over 7 bases. CDR1 is SGDLS and CDR2 is YYNGEE in the germline V gene. The CDR3 extends over 16 amino acids. The V and J ends lost 3 bases and 4 bases, in that order; junction bases with no gene match: 10. Incomplete CDR3 DNA: TGTGCCAGCAGCGCCCCTAGCGGAGGAAGTTACAATGAG. Protein: CASSAPSGGSYNE. The complete CDR3 protein is CASSAPSGGSYNEQFF.

Concerning this clone: The read falls 3 residues short of the CDR3 end, and the missing part is taken from the germline J gene. The chain has TRBV6-1 and TRBJ1-1; D gene unclear. Trimming removed 1 base from V and 6 bases from J, with 12 bases in between. CDR1 and CDR2 from the germline V gene are MNHNS and SASEGT. The CDR3 sequence is 14 residues long. The CDR3 bases that were read are TGTGCCAGCAGTGAAGTACAGATGCCATCTGAA. Encoded protein: CASSEVQMPSE. The CDR3 in full is CASSEVQMPSEAFF.

Details on this clone: The read ends 3 residues before the CDR3 terminus; that terminus is restored from the germline J gene. The chain combines TRBV5-1 with TRBJ1-5; possible D gene TRBD1, 6 bases. The CDR3 sequence is 14 residues long. Germline V gene sequence: CDR1 SGHRS, CDR2 YFSETQ. Trimming removed 4 bases at V and 2 bases at J, with 10 bases between. The CDR3 protein is CASSPDRGNQPQHF. The CDR3 bases that were read are TGCGCCAGCAGCCCGGACAGAGGCAATCAGCCC.

Details on this clone: The missing CDR3 end, 3 residues past where the read stops, is filled in from the germline J gene. The rearrangement links TRBV30 to TRBJ2-7; 8 bases map to TRBD2. The J segment lost 5 bases and the V segment lost 6 bases, leaving 12 bases of the junction unmatched. From germline, CDR1 is GTSNPN and CDR2 SVGIG (reference sequence). The CDR3 loop spans 14 amino acids. The part of the CDR3 DNA that was read is TGTGCCTGCGCCTCGGGACTAGGACTGGACGAG. Protein sequence: CACASGLGLDE. The entire CDR3 sequence reads CACASGLGLDEQYF. Full variable domain (outside the CDR3, taken from reference TRBV30 and TRBJ2-7): SQTIHQWPATLVQPVGSPLSLECTVEGTSNPNLYWYRQAAGRGLQLLFYSVGIGQISSEVPQNLSASRPQDRQFILSSKKLLLSDSGFYLCACASGLGLDEQYFGPGTRLTVT.

As concerns this clone: The read ends 3 residues early relative to the CDR3; the germline J gene fills the gap. The chain links TRBV14 to TRBJ2-5; a possible D gene is TRBD2 (6 bases). This CDR3 region has 14 residues. Germline CDR1 SGHDN, CDR2 FVKESK. Trimming removed 4 bases at V and 4 bases at J, with 13 bases between. CDR3 loop: CASSLRAGRETQYF. The sequenced CDR3 bases are TGTGCCAGCAGCCTACGAGCGGGCCGAGAGACC.

Details on this clone: From the germline J gene comes the end of the CDR3, since the read stops 3 residues before it. The J gene is TRBJ2-7, the V gene TRBV20-1, with D tentatively TRBD2 (5 bases). This CDR3 is built from 12 residues. The germline V gene encodes CDR1 DFQATT and CDR2 SNEGSKA (reference sequence). Trimming removed 6 bases from V and 0 bases from J, with 9 bases in between. CDR3 DNA (partial): TGCAGTGCCCCGGACTCCTCCTACGAG. Its protein is CSAPDSSYE. The entire CDR3 reads CSAPDSSYEQYF.

The covered CDR3 bases are TGTGCCAGCAGCTTAGATTTAGGGGGGAACACTGAA. This gives the protein CASSLDLGGNTE. The CDR3 reads in full as CASSLDLGGNTEAFF. This chain uses TRBV7-9 with TRBJ1-1; maybe TRBD1 (6 bases). With the read ending 3 residues before the CDR3 end, the germline J gene is used to fill in that end. The CDR3 loop spans 15 amino acids. The germline V gene has CDR1 SEHNR and CDR2 FQNEAQ (reference sequence). Trimming stripped 1 base from V and 1 base from J, with 10 bases between.

Concerning this clone: The read ends 3 residues early relative to the CDR3; the germline J gene fills the gap. V is TRBV28 and J is TRBJ2-1; 9 bases match TRBD2. Per germline, CDR1 MDHEN and CDR2 SYDVKM. The CDR3 contains 17 residues. V was pared by 5 bases and J by 2 bases, with 10 bases of the junction left unmatched. Partial CDR3 DNA: TGTGCCAGCAGTGACCCTCTTCTAGCGGGAACCTACAATGAG. Translating it yields CASSDPLLAGTYNE. The entire CDR3 protein reads CASSDPLLAGTYNEQFF.

About this clone itself: Read data end 3 residues before the CDR3 end; the end is taken from the germline J gene. The genes are TRBV19 and TRBJ1-6, with D possibly TRBD1 on 6 matching bases. The length of the CDR3 is 14 residues. The ends were cut back, 3 bases at V and 7 bases at J, with 10 bases in the middle. Germline V gives CDR1 LNHDA, CDR2 SQIVND (reference sequence). Incomplete CDR3 DNA: TGTGCCAGTAGTATCGGACAGACGAATTCACCC. Amino acid sequence: CASSIGQTNSP. The entire CDR3 protein reads CASSIGQTNSPLHF.

Considering frequency, this clone is medium-sized. The sequence runs out 3 residues before the end of the CDR3; the remainder is reconstructed from the germline J gene. The same CDR3 also results from other DNA sequences found in this sample. The chain has TRBV5-1 and TRBJ2-5; the D is unclear. Germline loops: CDR1 SGHRS, CDR2 YFSETQ. This CDR3 region has 12 residues. Trimming pared 4 bases from V and 5 bases from J, leaving 9 bases between. The CDR3 bases that were read are TGCGCCAGCAGCCGCTCCGGGGAGACC. Encoded protein: CASSRSGET. The full CDR3 protein reads CASSRSGETQYF.

As concerns this clone: Read sequence stops 3 residues before the CDR3 end, and the germline J gene provides the missing end. This sequence joins TRBV14 and TRBJ2-1; TRBD2 matches at 10 bases. The CDR3 extends over 19 amino acids. The junction had 16 bases not matched to a gene; V was cut back by 1 base and J by 7 bases. Germline V lookup: CDR1 SGHDN, CDR2 FVKESK. This CDR3 is CASSQAARAGGPIRNEQFF. The part of the CDR3 DNA that was read is TGTGCCAGCAGCCAAGCGGCAAGAGCGGGAGGGCCGATTAGGAATGAG.

The CDR3 DNA, read in part, is TGTGCCAGCAGCTCTTACATGAACACTGAA. Protein product: CASSSYMNTE. The entire CDR3 protein reads CASSSYMNTEAFF. The chain joins TRBV7-8 to TRBJ1-1; D is unresolved. The CDR3 end is not reached by the read, which stops 3 residues before it; the germline J gene fills it in. Trimming stripped 4 bases from V and 0 bases from J, with 6 bases between. Germline loops: CDR1 SGHVS, CDR2 FQNEAQ. The CDR3 is made up of 13 amino acids.

About this clone itself: The read ends 3 residues early relative to the CDR3; the germline J gene fills the gap. The chain combines TRBV4-1 with TRBJ1-1; TRBD1 agrees at 9 bases. V was clipped by 3 bases and J by 0 bases; unmatched bases: 8. Germline assignment: CDR1 MGHRA and CDR2 YSYEKL. The CDR3 loop spans 17 amino acids. The covered CDR3 bases are TGCGCCAGCAGCCACCCCATGGACAGGGGAATGAACACTGAA. As protein: CASSHPMDRGMNTE. The full CDR3 is CASSHPMDRGMNTEAFF.

As regards this clone: Read coverage stops 3 residues before the CDR3 terminus; the germline J gene supplies the remainder. The chain combines TRBV20-1 with TRBJ2-2; possibly TRBD2 for D (6 bases). V was clipped by 5 bases and J by 3 bases, with 13 bases between them. Germline lookup yields CDR1 DFQATT and CDR2 SNEGSKA (reference sequence). CDR3 size: 14 residues. The sequenced CDR3 bases are TGCAGTGCTGGGGGGAGTAAGGACACCGGGGAG. The encoded protein is CSAGGSKDTGE. From start to end, the CDR3 is CSAGGSKDTGELFF.

Points on this clone: Read coverage stops 3 residues before the CDR3 terminus; the germline J gene supplies the remainder. V is TRBV7-6 and J is TRBJ2-2; 7 bases are a match to TRBD1. Germline CDR1 reads SGHVS; CDR2 reads FNYEAQ. Germline trimming cut 1 base from V and 3 bases from J; bases unmatched to any gene: 5. The CDR3 contains 16 residues. The covered CDR3 bases are TGTGCCAGCAGCTTAGTGAGGGGGCGTGACACCGGGGAG. Amino acid sequence: CASSLVRGRDTGE. The whole CDR3 protein reads CASSLVRGRDTGELFF.

In regard to this clone: The sequenced fragment ends 3 residues before the CDR3 boundary, so the rest is inferred from the germline J gene. The chain carries TRBV10-2 and TRBJ1-5, with D unclear. The ends were cut back, 0 bases at V and 2 bases at J, with 5 bases in the middle. This CDR3 region has 14 residues. Germline V gene lookup returns CDR1 WSHSY and CDR2 SAAADI. Incomplete CDR3 DNA: TGCGCCAGCAGTGAGTCTCGGGGCAATCAGCCC. It translates to CASSESRGNQP. The whole CDR3 sequence reads CASSESRGNQPQHF.